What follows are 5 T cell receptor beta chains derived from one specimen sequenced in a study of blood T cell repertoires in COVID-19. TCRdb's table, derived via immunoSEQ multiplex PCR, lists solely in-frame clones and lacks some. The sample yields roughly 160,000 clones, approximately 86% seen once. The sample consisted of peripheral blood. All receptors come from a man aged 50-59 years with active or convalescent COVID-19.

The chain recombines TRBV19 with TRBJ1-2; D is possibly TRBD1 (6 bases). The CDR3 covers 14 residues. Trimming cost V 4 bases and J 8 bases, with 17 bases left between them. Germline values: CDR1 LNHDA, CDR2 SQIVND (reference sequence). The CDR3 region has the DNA TGTGCCAGTAGTAGCAACCCACAGGGTTGGGGCTACACCTTC. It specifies CASSSNPQGWGYTF. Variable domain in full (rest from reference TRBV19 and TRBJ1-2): DGGITQSPKYLFRKEGQNVTLSCEQNLNHDAMYWYRQDPGQGLRLIYYSQIVNDFQKGDIAEGYSVSREKKESFPLTVTSAQKNPTAFYLCASSSNPQGWGYTFGSGTRLTVV.

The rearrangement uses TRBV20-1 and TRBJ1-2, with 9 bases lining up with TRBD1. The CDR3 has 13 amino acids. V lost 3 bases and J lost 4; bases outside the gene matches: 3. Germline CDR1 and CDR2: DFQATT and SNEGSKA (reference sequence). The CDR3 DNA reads TGCAGTGCTAGTAGGGGACAGGGCTATGGCTACACCTTC. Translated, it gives CSASRGQGYGYTF.

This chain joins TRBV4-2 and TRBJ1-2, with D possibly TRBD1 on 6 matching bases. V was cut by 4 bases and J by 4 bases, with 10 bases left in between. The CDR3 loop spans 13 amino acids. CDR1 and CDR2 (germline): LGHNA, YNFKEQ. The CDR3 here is CASSLQGPYGYTF. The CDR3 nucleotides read TGTGCCAGCAGCCTACAGGGACCCTATGGCTACACCTTC.

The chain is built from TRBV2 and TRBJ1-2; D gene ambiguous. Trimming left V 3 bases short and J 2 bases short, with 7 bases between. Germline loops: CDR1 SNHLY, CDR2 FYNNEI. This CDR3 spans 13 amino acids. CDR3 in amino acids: CASSEQLNYGYTF. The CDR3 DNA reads TGTGCCAGCAGTGAGCAGTTGAACTATGGCTACACCTTC. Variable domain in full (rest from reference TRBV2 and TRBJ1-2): EPEVTQTPSHQVTQMGQEVILRCVPISNHLYFYWYRQILGQKVEFLVSFYNNEISEKSEIFDDQFSVERPDGSNFTLKIRSTKLEDSAMYFCASSEQLNYGYTFGSGTRLTVV.

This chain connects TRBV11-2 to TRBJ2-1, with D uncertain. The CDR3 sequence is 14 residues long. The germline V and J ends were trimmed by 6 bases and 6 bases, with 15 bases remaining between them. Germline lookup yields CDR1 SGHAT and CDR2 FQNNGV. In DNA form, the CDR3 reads TGTGCCAGCAGACTACCGGTAGGTATCAATGAGCAGTTCTTC. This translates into CASRLPVGINEQFF.